Listed here are 12 T cell receptor beta chains from one sample, sequenced in a study of CD8+ T cells in alopecia areata. Patients with alopecia areata provided lesional scalp punch biopsies as well as peripheral blood. RNA was isolated and reverse transcribed to cDNA, the sequencing template. Libraries were prepared by immunoSEQ multiplex PCR; TCRdb keeps only in-frame clonotypes and omits some of them. The sample gives approximately 12,000 clones, approximately 52% of which show up once; about 14% is in the top ten. The sequenced sample consisted of skin. The origin of the receptors is a human donor with alopecia areata.

The V call is TRBV7-2, the J call TRBJ2-2; D uncertain. Germline values: CDR1 SGHTA, CDR2 FQGNSA. V was pared by 2 bases and J by 1 base, with 5 bases between. CDR3 length equals 14 residues. CDR3 nucleotide sequence: TGTGCCAGCAGCTTAAGGCAGAACACCGGGGAGCTGTTTTTT. Its protein product is CASSLRQNTGELFF.

The gene calls are TRBV19 and TRBJ1-5; no definite D call. The CDR3 totals 17 residues. The V and J ends lost 2 bases and 2 bases respectively, with 16 bases between them. The germline gives CDR1 LNHDA, CDR2 SQIVND (reference sequence). The chain's CDR3 is CASSIKREGFGNQPQHF. The DNA of the CDR3 is TGTGCCAGTAGTATAAAGAGGGAGGGATTTGGCAATCAGCCCCAGCATTTT.

This clone was detected a few times. The J gene is TRBJ1-4, the V gene TRBV28; 7 nucleotides line up with TRBD1. The V segment lost 1 base and the J segment 2 bases; nucleotides outside the gene matches: 7. Germline V lookup: CDR1 MDHEN, CDR2 SYDVKM. This CDR3 has 17 residues. CDR3 protein: CASSLLPPGQTNEKLFF. CDR3 nucleotide sequence: TGTGCCAGCAGTTTATTACCACCGGGACAGACTAATGAAAAACTGTTTTTT.

The chain couples TRBV5-6 to TRBJ2-3, with D uncertain. The CDR3 consists of 12 residues. Per germline, CDR1 SGHDT and CDR2 YYEEEE. The germline V and J ends were trimmed by 2 bases and 4 bases, with 5 bases remaining between them. This CDR3 reads CASSFLSDTQYF. The CDR3 DNA reads as TGTGCCAGCAGCTTCCTCTCAGATACGCAGTATTTT.

The V gene is TRBV2, the J gene TRBJ2-4; D is uncertain. The V and J ends lost 2 bases and 2 bases respectively, with 7 bases between them. CDR1 is SNHLY and CDR2 is FYNNEI in the germline V gene. The CDR3 covers 14 residues. The CDR3 spells CASSETATKNIQYF. In DNA form, the CDR3 reads TGTGCCAGCAGTGAAACCGCGACCAAAAACATTCAGTACTTC.

This clone was seen a few times. The V gene is TRBV5-6, the J gene TRBJ2-3; TRBD2 agrees at 13 bases. V shed 4 bases and J 2 bases; nucleotides not matched to a gene: 4. The CDR3 totals 16 residues. Per the germline V gene, CDR1 is SGHDT and CDR2 is YYEEEE. DNA of the CDR3: TGTGCCAGCAGCCTGGGACTAGCGGGGACCACAGATACGCAGTATTTT. Protein sequence: CASSLGLAGTTDTQYF.

V usage is TRBV7-6 and J usage is TRBJ2-2, with D hard to call. The CDR3 consists of 16 residues. Trimming shortened V by 2 bases and J by 4 bases, and 14 bases separated the two germline ends. CDR1 is SGHVS, CDR2 FNYEAQ, per germline. Here the CDR3 reads CASSLSGPTVTGELFF. The CDR3 nucleotides read TGTGCCAGCAGCTTAAGTGGGCCAACCGTCACCGGGGAGCTGTTTTTT.

V and J are TRBV6-6 and TRBJ2-7; no clear D. The V and J ends lost 0 bases and 2 bases respectively, with 8 bases between them. This CDR3 has 14 residues. Germline V gene data show CDR1 as MNHNY and CDR2 as SVGAGI (reference sequence). CDR3: CASSYSGYAYEQYF. Written as DNA, the CDR3 is TGTGCCAGCAGTTACTCGGGGTACGCCTACGAGCAGTACTTC.

This clone has a single count. The chain recombines TRBV27 with TRBJ2-3; a weak D match, TRBD2 (6 bases). V lost 5 bases, J lost 5 bases, and 17 bases lay in between. Germline CDR1 MNHEY, CDR2 SMNVEV (reference sequence). CDR3 length: 15 amino acids. This chain's CDR3 is CASSLRDWEVDTQYF. DNA for the CDR3: TGTGCCAGCAGTCTCCGGGACTGGGAGGTAGATACGCAGTATTTT.

This clone was seen a handful of times. This chain joins TRBV5-1 and TRBJ2-3, with D uncertain. Germline assignment: CDR1 SGHRS and CDR2 YFSETQ. The CDR3 consists of 12 residues. V was cut by 4 bases and J by 3 bases, with 6 bases left in between. Here the CDR3 reads CASSRQTDTQYF. The CDR3 DNA is TGCGCCAGCAGCCGTCAAACAGATACGCAGTATTTT.

With respect to this clone: At one end the junction does not follow the germline gene, possibly because of a read error. The chain couples TRBV20-1 to TRBJ2-7, with D possibly being TRBD1 or TRBD2 (5 bases each). CDR3 length equals 11 residues. Per germline, CDR1 DFQATT and CDR2 SNEGSKA (reference sequence). This chain's CDR3 is CSGGTTYGQYF. The CDR3 DNA is TGCAGTGGGGGGACGACCTACGGGCAGTACTTC.

The chain links TRBV12-5 to TRBJ2-3; 7 bases map to TRBD2. Germline CDR1 is LGHNT and CDR2 is FRNRAP. This CDR3 comprises 15 residues. Trimming at V came to 5 bases and at J to 5 bases, leaving 10 bases not matched to a gene. CDR3 loop: CASGPLRGDEDTQYF. Here the CDR3 DNA reads TGTGCTAGTGGTCCCCTCCGGGGGGACGAAGATACGCAGTATTTT.